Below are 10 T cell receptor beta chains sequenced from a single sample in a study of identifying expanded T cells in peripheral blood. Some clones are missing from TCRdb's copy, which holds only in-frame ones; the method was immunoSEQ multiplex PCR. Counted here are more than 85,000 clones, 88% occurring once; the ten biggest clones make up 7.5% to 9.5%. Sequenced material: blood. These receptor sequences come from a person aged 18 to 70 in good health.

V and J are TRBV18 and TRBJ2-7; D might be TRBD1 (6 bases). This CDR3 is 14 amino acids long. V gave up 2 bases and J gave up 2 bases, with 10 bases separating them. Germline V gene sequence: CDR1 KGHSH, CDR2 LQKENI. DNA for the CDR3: TGTGCCAGCTCACCAGCAGGGGCAGCCTACGAGCAGTACTTC. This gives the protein CASSPAGAAYEQYF.

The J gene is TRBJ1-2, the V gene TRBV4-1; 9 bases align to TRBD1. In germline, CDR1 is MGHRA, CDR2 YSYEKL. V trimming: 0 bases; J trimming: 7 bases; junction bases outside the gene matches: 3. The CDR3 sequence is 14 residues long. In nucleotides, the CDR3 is TGCGCCAGCAGCCAAGAACAGGGGGCTTCTGGCTACACCTTC. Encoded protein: CASSQEQGASGYTF.

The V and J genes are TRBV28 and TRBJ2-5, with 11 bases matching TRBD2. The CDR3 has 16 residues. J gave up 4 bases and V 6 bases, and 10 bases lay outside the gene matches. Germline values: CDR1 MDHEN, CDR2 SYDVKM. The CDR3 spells CASRLPPGTSGETQYF. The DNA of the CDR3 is TGTGCCAGCAGACTACCTCCCGGGACTAGCGGAGAGACCCAGTACTTC. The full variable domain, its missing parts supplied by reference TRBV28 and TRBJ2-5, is DVKVTQSSRYLVKRTGEKVFLECVQDMDHENMFWYRQDPGLGLRLIYFSYDVKMKEKGDIPEGYSVSREKKERFSLILESASTNQTSMYLCASRLPPGTSGETQYFGPGTRLLVL.

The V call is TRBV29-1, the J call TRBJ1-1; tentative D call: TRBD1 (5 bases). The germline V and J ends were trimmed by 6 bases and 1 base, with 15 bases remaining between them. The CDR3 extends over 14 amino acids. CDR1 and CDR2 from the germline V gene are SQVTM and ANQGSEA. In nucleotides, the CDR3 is TGCAGCGTCGGGGGGAGGCAGGGGAACACTGAAGCTTTCTTT. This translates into CSVGGRQGNTEAFF. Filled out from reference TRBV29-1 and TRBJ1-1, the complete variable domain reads SAVISQKPSRDICQRGTSLTIQCQVDSQVTMMFWYRQQPGQSLTLIATANQGSEATYESGFVIDKFPISRPNLTFSTLTVSNMSPEDSSIYLCSVGGRQGNTEAFFGQGTRLTVV.

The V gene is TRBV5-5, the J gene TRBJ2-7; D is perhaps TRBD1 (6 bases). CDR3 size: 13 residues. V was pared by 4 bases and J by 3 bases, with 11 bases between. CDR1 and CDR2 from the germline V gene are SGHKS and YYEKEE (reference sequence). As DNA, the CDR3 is TGTGCCAGCAGCAGTTCCAGGGGCTACGAGCAGTACTTC. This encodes CASSSSRGYEQYF. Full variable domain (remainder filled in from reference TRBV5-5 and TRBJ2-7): DAGVTQSPTHLIKTRGQQVTLRCSPISGHKSVSWYQQVLGQGPQFIFQYYEKEERGRGNFPDRFSARQFPNYSSELNVNALLLGDSALYLCASSSSRGYEQYFGPGTRLTVT.

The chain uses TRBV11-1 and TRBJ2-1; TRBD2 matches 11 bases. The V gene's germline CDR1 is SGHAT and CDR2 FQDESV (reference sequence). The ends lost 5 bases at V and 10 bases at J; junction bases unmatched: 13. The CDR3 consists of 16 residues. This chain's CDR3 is CASSPSGLAGGGEQFF. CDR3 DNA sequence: TGTGCCAGCAGCCCGAGCGGGCTAGCGGGAGGTGGGGAGCAGTTCTTC.

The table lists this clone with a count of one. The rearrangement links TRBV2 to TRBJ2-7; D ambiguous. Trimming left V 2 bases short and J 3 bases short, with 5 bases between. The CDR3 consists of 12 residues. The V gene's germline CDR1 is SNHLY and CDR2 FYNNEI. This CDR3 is CASSENHYEQYF. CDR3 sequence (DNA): TGTGCCAGCAGTGAAAACCACTACGAGCAGTACTTC.

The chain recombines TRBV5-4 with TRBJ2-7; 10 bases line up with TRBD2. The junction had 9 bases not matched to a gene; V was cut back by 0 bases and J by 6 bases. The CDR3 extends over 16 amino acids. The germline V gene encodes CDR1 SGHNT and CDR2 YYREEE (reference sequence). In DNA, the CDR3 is TGTGCCAGCAGCTTGGGAGCTAGCGGGAGACGAGGCGAGCAGTACTTC. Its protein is CASSLGASGRRGEQYF.

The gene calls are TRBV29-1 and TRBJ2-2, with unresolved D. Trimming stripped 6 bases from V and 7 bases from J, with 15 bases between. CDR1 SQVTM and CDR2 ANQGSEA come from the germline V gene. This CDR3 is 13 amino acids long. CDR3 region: CSVLQLTHGELFF. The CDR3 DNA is TGCAGCGTACTACAGCTGACTCACGGGGAGCTGTTTTTT.

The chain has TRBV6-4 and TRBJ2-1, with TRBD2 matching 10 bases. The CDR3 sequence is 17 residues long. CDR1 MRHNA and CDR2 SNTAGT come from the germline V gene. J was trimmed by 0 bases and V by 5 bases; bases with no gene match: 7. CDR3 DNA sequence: TGTGCCAGCAGTATACAAAGGACTAGCGGCTCCTACAATGAGCAGTTCTTC. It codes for CASSIQRTSGSYNEQFF.